This entry features one TCR beta chain sequence. Its target is not known. The source of the sample is a study of T cells and Merkel cell carcinoma outcomes. Overall study findings and caveats: Repertoire plus T-cell density reportedly predicted Merkel cell carcinoma outcomes.

The table came from immunoSEQ multiplex PCR; TCRdb's copy has only in-frame clones and leaves some out. This sample has about 410 clones, with 75% to 90% found just once. Germline V gene sequence: CDR1 LNHNV, CDR2 YYDKDF (reference sequence). Between the trimmed V and J ends, which lost 0 bases and 2 bases, there was a span of 7 bases. The CDR3 runs to 14 residues. The rearrangement uses TRBV15 and TRBJ2-5; a possible D gene is TRBD2 (6 bases). This receptor was obtained from a human donor with Merkel cell carcinoma. The sample consisted of tumor tissue from Merkel cell carcinoma. The CDR3 nucleotides read TGTGCCACCAGCAGAGATCGGGGGCAAGAGACCCAGTACTTC. Translating gives CATSRDRGQETQYF. Full variable domain (rest looked up from reference TRBV15 and TRBJ2-5): DAMVIQNPRYQVTQFGKPVTLSCSQTLNHNVMYWYQQKSSQAPKLLFHYYDKDFNNEADTPDNFQSRRPNTSFCFLDIRSPGLGDTAMYLCATSRDRGQETQYFGPGTRLLVL.